One and the same sample provided the 4 T cell receptor beta chains below, sequenced in a study of CXCR3-negative and CXCR3-positive naive CD8 T cells. With UMI labels, 5' RACE was used to prepare the TRB cDNA libraries. TCRdb re-analyzed the 5' RACE reads; it lists each CDR3 protein once, without DNA. The repertoire shows approximately 39,000 distinct CDR3 sequences; the top ten hold approximately 14%. Sequencing was done on a sample of memory CD8+ T cells from blood. The receptor set was obtained from a human donor in good health. Some clones in this sample may be carry-over from other donors' samples.

This chain joins TRBV15 and TRBJ1-5. This CDR3 is 12 amino acids long. Germline V lookup: CDR1 LNHNV, CDR2 YYDKDF (reference sequence). The CDR3 region is CATSKENQPQHF.

This chain links TRBV6-4 with TRBJ2-2. The CDR3 is 13 amino acids. Per germline, CDR1 MRHNA and CDR2 SNTAGT. The CDR3 reads CASSDQRTGELFF.

The chain combines TRBV7-2 with TRBJ1-1. Germline CDR1 and CDR2: SGHTA and FQGNSA. CDR3 length: 11 residues. CDR3 sequence: CASSFGREAFF.

The CDR3 here is CSVDGSTGPEPRAYGYTF. V gene TRBV29-1 combines with J gene TRBJ1-2; TCRdb indicates TRBD1, and absent DNA this call remains unverified. This CDR3 spans 18 amino acids. Germline V gene lookup returns CDR1 SQVTM and CDR2 ANQGSEA.